The present entry profiles one T cell receptor beta chain with its context. Use of 60 Vbeta and 13 Jbeta primers characterized the PCR. Study processing details: Counted up in a later analysis, unique TCR beta chains came to some 82 million, with around 12 million shared. Sequencing was performed with immunoSEQ multiplex PCR; in TCRdb, only in-frame clones are kept and a portion is missing. The V and J calls and clone size come from that table; D and trimming were worked out from the DNA. The sample contains some 120,000 clones, 70% to 80% of which appear only once. V lost 7 bases and J 1 base, leaving 17 bases between the germline ends. Germline V gives CDR1 LNHDA, CDR2 SQIVND (reference sequence). This CDR3 contains 16 residues. This record comes from a study of cytomegalovirus exposure and HLA in healthy donors.

The sequenced sample consisted of PBMCs. The chain is built from TRBV19 and TRBJ2-4; D is perhaps TRBD2 (6 bases). The sequence was obtained from a man aged 25-45 years in good health and CMV-seronegative. The DNA of the CDR3 is TGTGCCAGTATGGGAGGCTCCCACTCCGCCAAAAACATTCAGTACTTC. It is translated as CASMGGSHSAKNIQYF.